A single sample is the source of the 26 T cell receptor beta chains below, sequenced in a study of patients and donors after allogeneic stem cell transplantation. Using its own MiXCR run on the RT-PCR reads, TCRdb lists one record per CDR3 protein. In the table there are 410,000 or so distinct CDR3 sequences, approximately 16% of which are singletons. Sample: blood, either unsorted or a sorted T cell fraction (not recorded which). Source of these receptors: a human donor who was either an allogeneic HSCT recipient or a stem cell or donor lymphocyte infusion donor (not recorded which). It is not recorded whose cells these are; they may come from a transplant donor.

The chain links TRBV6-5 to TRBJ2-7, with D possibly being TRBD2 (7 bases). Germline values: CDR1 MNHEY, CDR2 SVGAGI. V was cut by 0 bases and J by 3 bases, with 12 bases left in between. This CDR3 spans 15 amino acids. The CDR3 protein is CASSYSAGEGYEQYF. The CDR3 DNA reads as TGTGCCAGCAGTTACTCGGCAGGGGAGGGCTACGAGCAGTACTTC.

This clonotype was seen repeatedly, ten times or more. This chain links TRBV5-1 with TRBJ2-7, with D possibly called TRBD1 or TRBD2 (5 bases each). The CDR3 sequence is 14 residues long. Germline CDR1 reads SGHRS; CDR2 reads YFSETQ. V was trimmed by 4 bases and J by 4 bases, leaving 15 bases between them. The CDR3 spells CASSGSGTAYEQYF. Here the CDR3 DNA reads TGCGCCAGCAGCGGATCCGGGACGGCATACGAGCAGTACTTC.

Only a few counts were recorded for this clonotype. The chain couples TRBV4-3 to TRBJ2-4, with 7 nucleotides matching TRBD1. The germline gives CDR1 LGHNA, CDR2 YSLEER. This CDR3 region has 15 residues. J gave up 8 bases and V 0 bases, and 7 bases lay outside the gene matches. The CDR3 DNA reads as TGCGCCAGCAGCCAAGACCGACAGGGACGGGACATTCAGTACTTC. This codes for CASSQDRQGRDIQYF.

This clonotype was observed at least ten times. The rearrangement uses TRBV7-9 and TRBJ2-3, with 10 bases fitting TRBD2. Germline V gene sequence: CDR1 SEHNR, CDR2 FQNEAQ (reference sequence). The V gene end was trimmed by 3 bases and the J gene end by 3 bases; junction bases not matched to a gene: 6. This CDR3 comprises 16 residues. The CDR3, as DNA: TGTGCCAGCAGCTTCAGCGGGAGGGGGAGGACAGATACGCAGTATTTT. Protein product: CASSFSGRGRTDTQYF.

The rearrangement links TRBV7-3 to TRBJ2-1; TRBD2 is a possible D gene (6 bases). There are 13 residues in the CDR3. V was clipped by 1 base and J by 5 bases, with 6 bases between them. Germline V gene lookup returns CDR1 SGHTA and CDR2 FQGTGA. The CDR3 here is CASSLIADNEQFF. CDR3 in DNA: TGTGCCAGCAGCTTAATAGCGGACAATGAGCAGTTCTTC.

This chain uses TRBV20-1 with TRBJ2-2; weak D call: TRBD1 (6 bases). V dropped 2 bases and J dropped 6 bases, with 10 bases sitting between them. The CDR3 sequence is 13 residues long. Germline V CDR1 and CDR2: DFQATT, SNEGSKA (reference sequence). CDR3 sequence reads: CSARSTGSGELFF. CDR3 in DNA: TGCAGTGCTAGATCCACAGGGTCCGGGGAGCTGTTTTTT.

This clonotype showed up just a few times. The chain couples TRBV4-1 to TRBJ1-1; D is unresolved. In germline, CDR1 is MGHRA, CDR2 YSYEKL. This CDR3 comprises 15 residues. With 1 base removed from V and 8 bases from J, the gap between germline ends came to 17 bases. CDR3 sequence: CASSQVYHTQAEAFF. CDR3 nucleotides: TGCGCCAGCAGCCAAGTTTATCATACACAAGCCGAAGCTTTCTTT.

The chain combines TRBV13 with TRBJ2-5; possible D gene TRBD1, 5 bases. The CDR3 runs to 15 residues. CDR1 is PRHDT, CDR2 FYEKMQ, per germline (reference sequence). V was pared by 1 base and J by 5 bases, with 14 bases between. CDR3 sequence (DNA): TGTGCCAGCAGCTTAGCTTCTAAGGGGAAGGAGACCCAGTACTTC. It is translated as CASSLASKGKETQYF.

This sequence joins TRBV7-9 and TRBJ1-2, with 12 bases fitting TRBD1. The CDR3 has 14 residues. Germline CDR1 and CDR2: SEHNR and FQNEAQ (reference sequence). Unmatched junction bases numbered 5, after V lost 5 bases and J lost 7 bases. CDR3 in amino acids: CASSTGQGAAGYTF. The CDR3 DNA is TGTGCCAGCAGCACGGGACAGGGGGCGGCTGGCTACACCTTC. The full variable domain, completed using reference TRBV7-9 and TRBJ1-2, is DTGVSQNPRHKITKRGQNVTFRCDPISEHNRLYWYRQTLGQGPEFLTYFQNEAQLEKSRLLSDRFSAERPKGSFSTLEIQRTEQGDSAMYLCASSTGQGAAGYTFGSGTRLTVV.

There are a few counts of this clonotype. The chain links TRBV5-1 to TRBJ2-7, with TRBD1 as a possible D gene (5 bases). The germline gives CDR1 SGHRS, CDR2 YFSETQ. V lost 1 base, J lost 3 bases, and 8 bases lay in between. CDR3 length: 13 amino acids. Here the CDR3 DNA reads TGCGCCAGCAGCTTGAAGGGGAACTACGAGCAGTACTTC. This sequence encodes CASSLKGNYEQYF.

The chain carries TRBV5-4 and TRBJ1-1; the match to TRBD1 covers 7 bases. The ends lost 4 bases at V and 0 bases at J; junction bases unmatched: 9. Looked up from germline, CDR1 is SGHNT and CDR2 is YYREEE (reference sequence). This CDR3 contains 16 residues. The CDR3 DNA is TGTGCCAGCAGCATAAGGTCAACAGGGGTGAACACTGAAGCTTTCTTT. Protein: CASSIRSTGVNTEAFF.

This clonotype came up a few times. The CDR3 loop is CASSQAKDSTDQPQHF. The CDR3 DNA reads TGCGCCAGCAGCCAAGCGAAGGACTCCACGGATCAGCCCCAGCATTTT. The chain combines TRBV4-1 with TRBJ1-5; D is unclear. Germline V gene sequence: CDR1 MGHRA, CDR2 YSYEKL. Trimming left V 1 base short and J 5 bases short, with 15 bases between. This CDR3 has 16 amino acids.

The CDR3 region has the DNA TGTGCCAGCAGTTACTCGATAAGTTCCTCGACCTACAATGAGCAGTTCTTC. Translation: CASSYSISSSTYNEQFF. V usage is TRBV6-5 and J usage is TRBJ2-1, with D hard to call. Trimming took off 0 bases at V and 2 bases at J, with 14 bases between the two ends. CDR1 and CDR2 from the germline V gene are MNHEY and SVGAGI. The CDR3 spans 17 residues.

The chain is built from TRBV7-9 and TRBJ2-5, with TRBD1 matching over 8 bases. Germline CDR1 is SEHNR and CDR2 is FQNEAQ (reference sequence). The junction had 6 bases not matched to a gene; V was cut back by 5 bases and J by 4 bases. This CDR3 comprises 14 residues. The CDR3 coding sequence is TGTGCCAGCAGCCACGACAGGGGAGGAGAGACCCAGTACTTC. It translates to CASSHDRGGETQYF. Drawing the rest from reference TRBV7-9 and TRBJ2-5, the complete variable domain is DTGVSQNPRHKITKRGQNVTFRCDPISEHNRLYWYRQTLGQGPEFLTYFQNEAQLEKSRLLSDRFSAERPKGSFSTLEIQRTEQGDSAMYLCASSHDRGGETQYFGPGTRLLVL.

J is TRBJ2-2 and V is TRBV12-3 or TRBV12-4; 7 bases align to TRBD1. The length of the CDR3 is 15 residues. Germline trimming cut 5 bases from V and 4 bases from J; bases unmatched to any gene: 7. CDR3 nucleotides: TGTGCCAGCAGTATACAGGGGTCGGTCACCGGGGAGCTGTTTTTT. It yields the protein CASSIQGSVTGELFF.

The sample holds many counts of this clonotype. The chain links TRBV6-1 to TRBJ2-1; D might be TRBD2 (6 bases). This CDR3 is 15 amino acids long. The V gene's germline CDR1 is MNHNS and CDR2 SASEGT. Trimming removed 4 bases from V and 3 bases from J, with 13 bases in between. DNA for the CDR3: TGTGCCAGCAGTGGGGGGGTAGCGGTCTACAATGAGCAGTTCTTC. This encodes CASSGGVAVYNEQFF.

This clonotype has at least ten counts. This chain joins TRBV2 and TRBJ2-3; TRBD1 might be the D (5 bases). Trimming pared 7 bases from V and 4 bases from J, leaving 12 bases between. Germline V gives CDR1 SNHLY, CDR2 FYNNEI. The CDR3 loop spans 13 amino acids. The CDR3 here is CASTQTVPDTQYF. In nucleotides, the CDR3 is TGTGCCAGCACCCAGACAGTTCCAGATACGCAGTATTTT.

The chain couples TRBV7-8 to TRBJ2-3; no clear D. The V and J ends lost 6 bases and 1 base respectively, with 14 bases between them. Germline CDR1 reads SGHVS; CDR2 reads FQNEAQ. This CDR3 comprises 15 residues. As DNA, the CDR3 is TGTGCCAGCAGATTAAGTTTCCAGGGCACAGATACGCAGTATTTT. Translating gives CASRLSFQGTDTQYF.

CDR3 coding DNA: TGTGCCAGCAGCCCAGATCGGGGCGGGAGCCGGAACAATGAGCAGTTCTTC. Translation gives CASSPDRGGSRNNEQFF. The chain couples TRBV9 to TRBJ2-1; 7 bases line up with TRBD2. Germline CDR1 reads SGDLS; CDR2 reads YYNGEE. The CDR3 has 17 amino acids. Trimming removed 4 bases from V and 5 bases from J; junction bases left unmatched: 15.

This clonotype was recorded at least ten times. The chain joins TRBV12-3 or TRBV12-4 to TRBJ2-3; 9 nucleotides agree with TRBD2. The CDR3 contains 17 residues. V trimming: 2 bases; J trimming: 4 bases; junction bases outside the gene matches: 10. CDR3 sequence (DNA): TGTGCCAGCAGTTTATGGGTTAGCGGGAGAGGAGCAGATACGCAGTATTTT. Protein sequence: CASSLWVSGRGADTQYF.

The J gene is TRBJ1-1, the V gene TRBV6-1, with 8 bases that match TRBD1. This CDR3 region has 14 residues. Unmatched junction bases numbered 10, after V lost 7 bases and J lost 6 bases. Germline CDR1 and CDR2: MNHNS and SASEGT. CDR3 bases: TGTGCCAGCATCCGGACAGGGTGGAAAGCTGAAGCTTTCTTT. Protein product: CASIRTGWKAEAFF.

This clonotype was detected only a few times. The CDR3 bases are TGCGCCAGCAGCCAATCTATACGCCTGGAGCAGTACTTC. Translating it yields CASSQSIRLEQYF. The V call is TRBV4-1, the J call TRBJ2-7; D is ambiguous. CDR1 and CDR2 (germline): MGHRA, YSYEKL. Trimming shortened V by 2 bases and J by 7 bases, and 12 bases separated the two germline ends. This CDR3 is built from 13 residues.

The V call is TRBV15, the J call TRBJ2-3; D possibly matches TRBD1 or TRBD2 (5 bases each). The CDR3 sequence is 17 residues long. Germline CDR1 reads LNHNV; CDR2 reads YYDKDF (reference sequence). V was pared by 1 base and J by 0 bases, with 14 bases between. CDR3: CATSRAPGPFSTDTQYF. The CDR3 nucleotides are TGTGCCACCAGCAGAGCTCCGGGACCCTTTAGCACAGATACGCAGTATTTT.

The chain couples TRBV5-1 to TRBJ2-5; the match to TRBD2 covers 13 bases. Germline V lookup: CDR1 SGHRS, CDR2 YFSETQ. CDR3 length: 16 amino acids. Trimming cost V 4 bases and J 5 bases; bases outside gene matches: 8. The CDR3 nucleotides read TGCGCCAGCAGCACCGGGACTAGCGGGAACCGGGAGACCCAGTACTTC. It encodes CASSTGTSGNRETQYF.

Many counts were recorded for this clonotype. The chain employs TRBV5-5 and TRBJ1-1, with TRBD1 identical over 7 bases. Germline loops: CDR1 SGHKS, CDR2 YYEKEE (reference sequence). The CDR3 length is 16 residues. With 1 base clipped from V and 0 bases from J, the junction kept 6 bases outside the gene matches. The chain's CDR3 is CASSLSRGLVNTEAFF. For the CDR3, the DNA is TGTGCCAGCAGCTTGTCGAGGGGGCTAGTGAACACTGAAGCTTTCTTT. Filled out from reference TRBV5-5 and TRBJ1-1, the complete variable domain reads DAGVTQSPTHLIKTRGQQVTLRCSPISGHKSVSWYQQVLGQGPQFIFQYYEKEERGRGNFPDRFSARQFPNYSSELNVNALLLGDSALYLCASSLSRGLVNTEAFFGQGTRLTVV.

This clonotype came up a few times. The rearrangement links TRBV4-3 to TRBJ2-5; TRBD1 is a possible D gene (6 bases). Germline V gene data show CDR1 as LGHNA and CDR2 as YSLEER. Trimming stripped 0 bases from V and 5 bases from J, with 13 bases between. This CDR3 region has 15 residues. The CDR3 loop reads CASSQDRGGWETQYF. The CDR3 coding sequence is TGCGCCAGCAGCCAAGATCGTGGGGGCTGGGAGACCCAGTACTTC.